This entry lists 7 T cell receptor beta chains sequenced from one sample in a study of molecular identifiers for immune sequencing clone quantification. MiXCR, run by TCRdb on the PCR reads, gives a single entry per CDR3 protein. The sample lists approximately 97,000 distinct CDR3 sequences; about 35% were seen once. What was sequenced was naive CD8+ T cells from blood, with Jurkat cell RNA spiked in. Subset here: FACS-sorted CD8+CD4-CCR7+CD45RA+ naive T cells. The receptor source for this set is a human donor in good health. Some libraries in this study had Jurkat cell RNA spiked in.

This clonotype has ten or more counts. This rearrangement joins TRBV28 to TRBJ2-7; 9 bases line up with TRBD2. The ends lost 6 bases at V and 3 bases at J; junction bases unmatched: 6. The CDR3 covers 14 residues. The germline gives CDR1 MDHEN, CDR2 SYDVKM. CDR3 loop: CASRIAGAGYEQYF. In DNA, the CDR3 is TGTGCCAGCAGAATAGCGGGAGCGGGCTACGAGCAGTACTTC.

The DNA for the CDR3 is TGCGCCAGCAGCCAGAAACCCGGGACTATGTACCAAGAGACCCAGTACTTC. It encodes CASSQKPGTMYQETQYF. This rearrangement joins TRBV5-1 to TRBJ2-5, with 7 bases that match TRBD2. The CDR3 covers 17 residues. CDR1 and CDR2 from the germline V gene are SGHRS and YFSETQ. V was pared by 4 bases and J by 0 bases, with 12 bases of the junction left unmatched.

In regard to this clonotype: This could be a read error, since a much larger clone is one nucleotide away. The genes are TRBV7-8 and TRBJ2-3; the match to TRBD2 covers 10 bases. With 8 bases clipped from V and 4 bases from J, the junction kept 9 bases outside the gene matches. This CDR3 is 15 amino acids long. CDR1 SGHVS and CDR2 FQNEAQ come from the germline V gene. CDR3 amino acids: CASGSLAGAADTQYF. CDR3 in DNA: TGTGCCAGCGGCTCCCTAGCGGGAGCGGCAGATACGCAGTATTTT.

The V gene is TRBV6-6, the J gene TRBJ2-3, with TRBD1 identical over 10 bases. With V trimmed by 2 bases and J by 6 bases, 5 bases remained unmatched. The germline V gene has CDR1 MNHNY and CDR2 SVGAGI (reference sequence). This CDR3 is built from 15 residues. CDR3 DNA sequence: TGTGCCAGCAGTTACGGGACAGGGGCCACGGATACGCAGTATTTT. Translated: CASSYGTGATDTQYF.

Notes on this clonotype: A much larger clonotype is one base distant, so this may be a read error. The chain combines TRBV28 with TRBJ1-2, with 7 nucleotides matching TRBD1. The CDR3 contains 13 residues. Germline-derived CDR1 and CDR2 are MDHEN and SYDVKM. The CDR3 here is CAGRQGGTYGYTF. CDR3 in DNA: TGTGCCGGCAGGCAGGGGGGAACCTATGGCTACACCTTC.

This clonotype was found a few times. CDR3 nucleotide sequence: TGTGCCAGCAGTGGTTCCTCCGGGGGAGCCAAAAACATTCAGTACTTC. This translates into CASSGSSGGAKNIQYF. The gene calls are TRBV9 and TRBJ2-4; possible D gene TRBD2, 6 bases. The CDR3 is made up of 16 amino acids. Trimming removed 5 bases at V and 0 bases at J, with 15 bases between. Germline CDR1 is SGDLS and CDR2 is YYNGEE.

This clonotype was recorded a few times. The V call is TRBV7-9, the J call TRBJ2-7; D could derive from TRBD1 or TRBD2 (6 bases each). This CDR3 spans 17 amino acids. In germline, CDR1 is SEHNR, CDR2 FQNEAQ (reference sequence). Trimming shortened V by 1 base and J by 2 bases, and 18 bases separated the two germline ends. The CDR3 loop is CASSLVGWKGGTYEQYF. CDR3 bases: TGTGCCAGCAGCTTAGTAGGTTGGAAGGGGGGCACCTACGAGCAGTACTTC.